The entry that follows covers one T cell receptor (beta chain) sequence. Its antigen is as yet unknown. Blood sampling was done at baseline, cycle 4 day 1, and cycle 7 day 1. The sample belongs to a study of OX40 agonist ivuxolimab in advanced cancers. Study summary: Eligibility rules accepted prior anti-PD-1, anti-PD-L1 or anti-CTLA-4 therapy, and around 40% had some. Partial responses were achieved by three patients: one hepatocellular carcinoma, two cutaneous melanoma.

Repertoires were generated with immunoSEQ multiplex PCR, while TCRdb's copy carries only in-frame clones and drops some. The table has 70,000 or so clones, more than 80% seen once. Study findings and constraints: Expanded peripheral T cells had an undetermined antigen specificity.

The germline V gene encodes CDR1 SEHNR and CDR2 FQNEAQ (reference sequence). This CDR3 is built from 14 residues. V shed 11 bases and J shed 2 bases, with 18 bases lying between them. Sequences were derived from CD4+ or CD8+ T cells sorted from blood, sampled in a trial of the OX40 agonist ivuxolimab. This receptor was obtained from an adult with an advanced solid tumor such as melanoma, head and neck, liver or kidney cancer. This chain connects TRBV7-9 to TRBJ1-1, with D unresolved. In DNA, the CDR3 is TGTGCCGGTGTCGCGGGAAACGCCAACACTGAAGCTTTCTTT. This encodes CAGVAGNANTEAFF.